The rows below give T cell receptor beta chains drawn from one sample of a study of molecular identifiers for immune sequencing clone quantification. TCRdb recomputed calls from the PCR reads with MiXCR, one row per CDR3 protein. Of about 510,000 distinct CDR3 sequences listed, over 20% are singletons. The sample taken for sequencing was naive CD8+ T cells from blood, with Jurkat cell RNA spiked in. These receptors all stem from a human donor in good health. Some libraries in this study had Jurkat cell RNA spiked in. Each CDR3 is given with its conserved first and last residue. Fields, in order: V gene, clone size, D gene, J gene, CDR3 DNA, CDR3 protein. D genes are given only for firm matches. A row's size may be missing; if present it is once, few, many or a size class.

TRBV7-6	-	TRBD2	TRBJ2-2	TGTGCCAGCAGCTTATCTGTGGAGCGGGAGGCAACCGGGGAGCTGTTTTTT	CASSLSVEREATGELFF
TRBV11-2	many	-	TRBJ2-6	TGTGCCAGCAGCTTAGTTTTGAGGCGGAACTCTGGGGCCAACGTCCTGACTTTC	CASSLVLRRNSGANVLTF
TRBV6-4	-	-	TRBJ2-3	TGTGCCAGCAAGCTCTCGGGGGCGTGGGGCACAGATGCGCAGTATTTT	CASKLSGAWGTDAQYF
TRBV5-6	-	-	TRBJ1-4	TGTGCCAGCAGCTTGGTGGGCATTGGTAATGAAAAACTGTTTTTT	CASSLVGIGNEKLFF
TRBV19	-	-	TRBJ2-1	TGTGCCAGTAGTATAGACGGGACCGCCTACAATGAGCAGTTCTTC	CASSIDGTAYNEQFF
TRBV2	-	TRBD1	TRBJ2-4	TGTGCCAGCAGTGAAGCAGAGTCGACAGGGGTAACCAAAAACATTCAGTACTTC	CASSEAESTGVTKNIQYF
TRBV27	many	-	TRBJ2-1	TGTGCCAGCAGTCGAGAGGGGTTGTCACTTGAGCAGTTCTTC	CASSREGLSLEQFF
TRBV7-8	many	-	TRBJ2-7	TGTGCCAGCAGCTTACGTCGGGCCCCGCCCTACGAGCAGTACTTC	CASSLRRAPPYEQYF
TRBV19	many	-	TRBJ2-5	TGTGCCAGTTCAGACCGGGGTCATACCCAGTACTTC	CASSDRGHTQYF
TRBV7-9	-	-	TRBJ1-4	TGTGCCAGCAGTTCAGGGAGTGAAAAACTGTTTTTT	CASSSGSEKLFF
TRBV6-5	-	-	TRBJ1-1	TGTGCCAGCAGTTCGCTTGGGGTGAGCCGAAACACTGAAGCTTTCTTT	CASSSLGVSRNTEAFF
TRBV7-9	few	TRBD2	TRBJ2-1	TGTGCCAGCAGCTCAGCGGGAGGGGGGACCTACAATGAGCAGTTCTTC	CASSSAGGGTYNEQFF
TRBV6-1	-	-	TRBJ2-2	TGTGTCAGCAGTGAAGAGCCGCTGAACACCGGGGAGCTGTTTTTT	CVSSEEPLNTGELFF
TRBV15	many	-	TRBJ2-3	TGTGCCACCAGCAGAGGAGGAAAGGTTTCAGATACGCAGTATTTT	CATSRGGKVSDTQYF
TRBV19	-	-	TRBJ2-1	TGTGCCAGTAGTATTGCGGGGTCCTACAATGAGCAGTTCTTC	CASSIAGSYNEQFF
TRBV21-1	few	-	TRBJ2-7	TGTGCCAGCAGCAAAATCGGCGGTAAAAGACAGGACCGCTACGAGCAGTACTTC	CASSKIGGKRQDRYEQYF
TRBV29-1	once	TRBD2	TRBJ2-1	TGCAGCGCAGAAGGACTAGCGGGAGCCGGAGTTAGCTCCTACAATGAGCAGTTCTTC	CSAEGLAGAGVSSYNEQFF
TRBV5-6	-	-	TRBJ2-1	TGTGCCAGCAGCTTGGTCTTAGGGGATGAGCAGTTCTTC	CASSLVLGDEQFF
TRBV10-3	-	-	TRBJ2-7	TGTGCCATCAACCCAACTAGCTCCGAGCAGTACTTC	CAINPTSSEQYF
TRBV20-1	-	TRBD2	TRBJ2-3	TGCAGTGCTAGAGGGGGACTAGATCGGGGCGGGAGAATAGATACGCAGTATTTT	CSARGGLDRGGRIDTQYF
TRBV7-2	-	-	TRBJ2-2	TGTGCCAGCAGCTTTTCCATTAGGACAGCGAACACCGGGGAGCTGTTTTTT	CASSFSIRTANTGELFF
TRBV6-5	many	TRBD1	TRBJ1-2	TGTGCCAGCAGTTACGGGCAGGGGGGTACCTATGGCTACACCTTC	CASSYGQGGTYGYTF
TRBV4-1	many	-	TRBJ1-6	TGCGCCAGCAGCCAAGTGGGGGGCGCGGGGAATTCACCCCTCCACTTT	CASSQVGGAGNSPLHF
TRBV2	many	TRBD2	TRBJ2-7	TGTGCCAGCAGCTCGGGACTAGCGGGACTCTACGAGCAGTACTTC	CASSSGLAGLYEQYF
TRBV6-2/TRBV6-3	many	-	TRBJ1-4	TGTGCCAGCAGTTACTCGAGTGTTTTGGGACTACATGAAAAACTGTTTTTT	CASSYSSVLGLHEKLFF
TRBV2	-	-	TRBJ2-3	TGTGCCAGCAGTGAAATGGTGGTAGATACGCAGTATTTT	CASSEMVVDTQYF
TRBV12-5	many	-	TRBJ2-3	TGTGCTAGTGGAGCTGGGGATACGCAGTATTTT	CASGAGDTQYF
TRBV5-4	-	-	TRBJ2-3	TGTGCCAGCAGCCCTCGGGGACCGAGGGGCACAGATACGCAGTATTTT	CASSPRGPRGTDTQYF
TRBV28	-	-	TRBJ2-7	TGTGCCAGCAGGCCCGAGGTCCCCTACGAGCAGTACTTC	CASRPEVPYEQYF
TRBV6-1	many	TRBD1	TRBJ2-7	TGTGCCAGCAGTGAATTCGGCAGGGGGTCCTACGAGCAGTACTTC	CASSEFGRGSYEQYF
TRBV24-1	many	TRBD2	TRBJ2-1	TGTGCCACCAGTGATCCGGTAAATTTGGGGACTAGCGGAAAGCAGTTCTTC	CATSDPVNLGTSGKQFF
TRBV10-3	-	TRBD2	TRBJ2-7	TGTGCCATCAGTGAACAGCGGGAGGGGTGCGAGCAGTACTTC	CAISEQREGCEQYF
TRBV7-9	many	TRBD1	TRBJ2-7	TGTGCCAGCAGCTTAGTACCGGGCCCCACAGGGGGCTACGACGAGCAGTACTTC	CASSLVPGPTGGYDEQYF
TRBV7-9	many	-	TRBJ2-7	TGTGCCAGCAGCTCGACAGCTGCCTACGAGCAGTACTTC	CASSSTAAYEQYF
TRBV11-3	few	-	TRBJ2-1	TGTGCCAGCAGCTTAGGACACCCAGGAGAGCAGTTCTTC	CASSLGHPGEQFF
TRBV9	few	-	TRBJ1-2	TGTGCCGGCAGCGTAGAGGGCCGGGTTGGAGTTTATAATGGCTACACCTTC	CAGSVEGRVGVYNGYTF
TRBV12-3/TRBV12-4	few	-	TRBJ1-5	TGTGCCAGCAGTTTAGCGCCGGGGCTAGTAAGCACCCAGCATTTT	CASSLAPGLVSTQHF
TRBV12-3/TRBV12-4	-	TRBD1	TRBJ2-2	TGTGCCAGCAGTCCGGGACAGGGGGCGGTCGGGGAGCTGTTTTTT	CASSPGQGAVGELFF
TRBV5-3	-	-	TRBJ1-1	TGTACCAGCTGGACGGGAAACACCGAAGCTTTCTTT	CTSWTGNTEAFF
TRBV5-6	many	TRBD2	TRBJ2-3	TGTGCCAGCAGCTCCCTTCGGACTAGGGCAGGAGATACGCAGTATTTT	CASSSLRTRAGDTQYF
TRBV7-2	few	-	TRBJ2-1	TGTGCCAGCAGCTTAGCGGAGGGCCCCAGCTCCTACAATGAGCAGTTCTTC	CASSLAEGPSSYNEQFF